A selection of T cell receptor beta chains follows, all from one sample in a study of OX40 agonist ivuxolimab in advanced cancers. Data came from immunoSEQ multiplex PCR; TCRdb stores just in-frame clones and leaves some out. The sample has tens of thousands of clones; 90% to 95% are singletons. The sample consisted of CD4+ or CD8+ T cells sorted from blood, taken in a trial of the OX40 agonist ivuxolimab. Receptors originate from an adult with an advanced solid tumor such as melanoma, head and neck, liver or kidney cancer. Each CDR3 is given with its conserved first and last residue. Each record gives: clone size, V gene, D gene, J gene, CDR3 DNA, CDR3 protein. A D gene is named only where the DNA matches it firmly. Some rows mark clone size as missing; the rest say once, few, many or name a class of expanded clone.

clone size: NA
V gene: TRBV19
D gene: NA
J gene: TRBJ1-5
CDR3 DNA: TGTGCCAGTAGTATAGCAGTTGATCAGCCCCAGCATTTT
CDR3 protein: CASSIAVDQPQHF

clone size: NA
V gene: TRBV13
D gene: TRBD1
J gene: TRBJ2-7
CDR3 DNA: TGTGCCAGCAGCCCGACAGGGTTCTACGAGCAGTACTTC
CDR3 protein: CASSPTGFYEQYF

clone size: NA
V gene: TRBV14
D gene: NA
J gene: TRBJ1-3
CDR3 DNA: TGTGCCAGCAGCCAAGATTGGTTCTCTGGAAACACCATATATTTT
CDR3 protein: CASSQDWFSGNTIYF

clone size: NA
V gene: TRBV9
D gene: NA
J gene: TRBJ1-3
CDR3 DNA: TGTGCCAGCAGCGTAGATTCCACTTCTGGAAACACCATATATTTT
CDR3 protein: CASSVDSTSGNTIYF

clone size: NA
V gene: TRBV19
D gene: NA
J gene: TRBJ1-5
CDR3 DNA: TGTATAACGACGGCTTGTAGCAATCAGCCCCAGCATTTT
CDR3 protein: CITTACSNQPQHF

clone size: once
V gene: TRBV18
D gene: TRBD2
J gene: TRBJ2-3
CDR3 DNA: TGTGCCAGCTCACCTAGCGGGGGAAGCACAGATACGCAGTATTTT
CDR3 protein: CASSPSGGSTDTQYF

clone size: NA
V gene: TRBV7-9
D gene: NA
J gene: TRBJ1-5
CDR3 DNA: TGTGCCAGCAGCTTTGTCTCGGGACACGGTAGCAATCAGCCCCAGCATTTT
CDR3 protein: CASSFVSGHGSNQPQHF

clone size: NA
V gene: TRBV5-1
D gene: TRBD1
J gene: TRBJ1-4
CDR3 DNA: TGCGCCAGCAGCTCAGAACAGGGGACTCGGATACCTAATGAAAAACTGTTTTTT
CDR3 protein: CASSSEQGTRIPNEKLFF

clone size: NA
V gene: TRBV9
D gene: TRBD1
J gene: TRBJ2-5
CDR3 DNA: TGTGCCAGCAGCCCAGGGACAGGGGCCCCAGAGACCCAGTACTTC
CDR3 protein: CASSPGTGAPETQYF

clone size: NA
V gene: TRBV19
D gene: NA
J gene: TRBJ2-2
CDR3 DNA: TGTGCCACCGAGAGAAACACCGGGGAGCTGTTTTTT
CDR3 protein: CATERNTGELFF